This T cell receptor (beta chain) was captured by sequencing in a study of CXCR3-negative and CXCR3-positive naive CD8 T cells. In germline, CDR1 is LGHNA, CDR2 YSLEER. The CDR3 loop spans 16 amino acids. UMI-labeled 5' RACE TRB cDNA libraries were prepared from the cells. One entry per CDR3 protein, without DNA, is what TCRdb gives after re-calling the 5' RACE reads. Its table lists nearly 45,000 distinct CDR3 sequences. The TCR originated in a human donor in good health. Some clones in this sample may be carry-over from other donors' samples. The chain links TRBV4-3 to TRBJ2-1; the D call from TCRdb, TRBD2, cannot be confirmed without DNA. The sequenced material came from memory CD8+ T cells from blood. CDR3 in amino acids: CASSQEGGTPLGEQFF.